The clone carrying this TCR beta chain is large within its sample. Its antigen is currently unknown. The data are from a study of tumour-infiltrating T cells in Burkitt lymphoma. Turning to the study itself: Patients covered every epidemiological subtype of Burkitt lymphoma. Repertoire clonality predicted overall and progression-free survival. Study-level findings and limits: Public clonotypes, several, appeared across numerous Burkitt lymphoma patients.

Sequencing was performed with immunoSEQ multiplex PCR; in TCRdb, only in-frame clones are kept and a portion is missing. This sample has hundreds of clones; 15% to 20% occur once, and the top ten carry around 69%. Germline assignment: CDR1 SGHKS and CDR2 YYEKEE (reference sequence). Trimming pared 7 bases from V and 5 bases from J, leaving 12 bases between. The CDR3 is made up of 12 amino acids. The sequenced sample consisted of tumor tissue. The TCR comes from a human donor with Burkitt lymphoma. The chain combines TRBV5-5 with TRBJ1-1, with D perhaps TRBD1 (6 bases). The CDR3 here is CASDFTGTEAFF. CDR3 nucleotides: TGTGCCAGCGACTTTACAGGGACTGAAGCTTTCTTT.